These T cell receptor beta chains were read from a single sample in a study of control samples from healthy donors and cancer patients. Assay used: immunoSEQ multiplex PCR; TCRdb lists only in-frame clones, some missing. Of some 120,000 clones in the sample, about 87% were seen once. The sequencing input was blood. These receptors were taken from a man in his sixties in good health. Both conserved end residues are part of each CDR3. The D gene is left open where the match is weak. Rows may omit the clone size; those that give it use once, few, many or a size class.

J gene: TRBJ1-5
clone size: -
V gene: TRBV6-5
D gene: TRBD1
CDR3 DNA: TGTGCCAGCAGTTACGGGCAGGGGGCGAACCAGCCCCAGCATTTT
CDR3 protein: CASSYGQGANQPQHF

J gene: TRBJ2-3
clone size: -
V gene: TRBV4-3
D gene: TRBD2
CDR3 DNA: TGCGCCAGCAGCCAACAAGCGGGGGGACTTGCTAGCACAGATACGCAGTATTTT
CDR3 protein: CASSQQAGGLASTDTQYF

J gene: TRBJ1-2
clone size: -
V gene: TRBV7-9
D gene: -
CDR3 DNA: TGTGCCAGCAGCGCCCGGGGGGTTGATACCTTC
CDR3 protein: CASSARGVDTF

J gene: TRBJ1-2
clone size: -
V gene: TRBV7-6
D gene: -
CDR3 DNA: TGTGCCAGCAGCTTAGAGACCGGGTCCATACTCTTGGGCTACACCTTC
CDR3 protein: CASSLETGSILLGYTF

J gene: TRBJ2-7
clone size: once
V gene: TRBV7-9
D gene: -
CDR3 DNA: TGTGCCAGCAGCTTAAGCCCTCAGGGGTCAACCTACGAGCAGTACTTC
CDR3 protein: CASSLSPQGSTYEQYF

J gene: TRBJ2-7
clone size: -
V gene: TRBV3-1/TRBV3-2
D gene: -
CDR3 DNA: TGTGCCAGCAGCCGAGAAGGTGGACACAGCTACGAGCAGTACTTC
CDR3 protein: CASSREGGHSYEQYF

J gene: TRBJ2-3
clone size: -
V gene: TRBV9
D gene: -
CDR3 DNA: TGTGCCAGCAGCGTAGTGGGTACAGATACGCAGTATTTT
CDR3 protein: CASSVVGTDTQYF

J gene: TRBJ2-7
clone size: -
V gene: TRBV5-4
D gene: -
CDR3 DNA: TGTGCCAGCAGCTTGAATAGGTACGAGCAGTACTTC
CDR3 protein: CASSLNRYEQYF

J gene: TRBJ2-2
clone size: once
V gene: TRBV9
D gene: -
CDR3 DNA: TGTGCCAGCAGCGTTGGGGTAGAGAACACCGGGGAGCTGTTTTTT
CDR3 protein: CASSVGVENTGELFF

J gene: TRBJ1-6
clone size: -
V gene: TRBV25-1
D gene: -
CDR3 DNA: TGTGCCAGCAGTGATGGGGGGGCAGGCAATTCACCCCTCCACTTT
CDR3 protein: CASSDGGAGNSPLHF

J gene: TRBJ1-5
clone size: few
V gene: TRBV18
D gene: TRBD1
CDR3 DNA: TGTGCCAGCTCACGGGGACAGGGGGTGATTCAGCCCCAGCATTTT
CDR3 protein: CASSRGQGVIQPQHF

J gene: TRBJ1-1
clone size: once
V gene: TRBV29-1
D gene: TRBD1
CDR3 DNA: TGCAGCGTCGGGAGGACAGGGGGCGGGACTGAAGCTTTCTTT
CDR3 protein: CSVGRTGGGTEAFF

J gene: TRBJ1-2
clone size: -
V gene: TRBV19
D gene: -
CDR3 DNA: TGTGCCAGTAGTCTCATGGGCCGGATCCAGGATGGCTACACCTTC
CDR3 protein: CASSLMGRIQDGYTF

J gene: TRBJ2-6
clone size: once
V gene: TRBV5-1
D gene: -
CDR3 DNA: TGCGCCAGCAGCTTGGTTGGGGCCAACGTCCTGACTTTC
CDR3 protein: CASSLVGANVLTF

J gene: TRBJ1-3
clone size: -
V gene: TRBV19
D gene: -
CDR3 DNA: TGTGCCAGTAGGATCGGAAACACCATATATTTT
CDR3 protein: CASRIGNTIYF

J gene: TRBJ1-4
clone size: -
V gene: TRBV12-5
D gene: -
CDR3 DNA: TGTGTTAGAGTTCCAGGGGAAGATGAAAAACTGTTTTTT
CDR3 protein: CVRVPGEDEKLFF